A selection of T cell receptor beta chains follows, all from one sample in a study of long-term antiretroviral therapy in people with HIV. Sequenced by immunoSEQ multiplex PCR; TCRdb stores in-frame clones only, minus some. The sample lists about 48,000 clones; about 86% were seen once. The source was unsorted PBMCs, collected 0.8 years after starting antiretroviral therapy. All receptors derive from a woman between 18 and 29 years old with HIV. CDR3s include the opening cysteine and the closing phenylalanine or tryptophan. A D gene is named only where the DNA matches it firmly. Clone size is shown for a subset of rows, as once, few, many or a class of expanded clone.

V,size,D,J,DNA,CDR3
TRBV7-3,NA,NA,TRBJ2-1,TGTGCCAGCAGCTGGGGGCTCTCCCCATTTGGCAATGAGCAGTTCTTC,CASSWGLSPFGNEQFF
TRBV6-6,NA,TRBD2,TRBJ2-3,TGTGCCAGCAGTTACCAAGCGGGAGGCACAGATACGCAGTATTTT,CASSYQAGGTDTQYF
TRBV4-3,NA,TRBD2,TRBJ2-7,TGCGCCAGCAGCCAAGATCTACTAGCGGGACTGCTATCCTACGAGCAGTACTTC,CASSQDLLAGLLSYEQYF
TRBV7-9,NA,NA,TRBJ2-1,TGTGCCAGCAGCGGTACTAGGAGCTCCTACAATGAGCAGTTCTTC,CASSGTRSSYNEQFF
TRBV14,few,TRBD1,TRBJ2-7,TGTGCCAGCAGCCACGGTCCCGGGACAGTTTTC,CASSHGPGTVF
TRBV28,NA,TRBD2,TRBJ2-7,TGTGCCAGCCAACTAGCGGGATCCACCTACGAGCAGTACTTC,CASQLAGSTYEQYF
TRBV5-1,few,NA,TRBJ2-7,TGCGCCAGCAGCTTGGAGCAGGCTAGTGAGCAGTACTTC,CASSLEQASEQYF
TRBV7-6,NA,NA,TRBJ1-4,TGTGCCAGCAGCTTGAATCTAGGACGGATTGCAACTAATGAAAAACTGTTTTTT,CASSLNLGRIATNEKLFF
TRBV7-2,large,TRBD2,TRBJ2-7,TGTGCCAGCAGCGAATCGGCGGGAGAATCCCTCGAGCAGTACTTC,CASSESAGESLEQYF
TRBV7-3,NA,NA,TRBJ1-5,TGTGCCAGCAGCTTGGGTGGGGTGTTTCAGCCCCAGCATTTT,CASSLGGVFQPQHF
TRBV11-3,NA,TRBD1,TRBJ2-7,TGTGCCAGCAGCTCGGGTAGGACAGGGTTCAACGAGCAGTACTTC,CASSSGRTGFNEQYF
TRBV4-1,NA,NA,TRBJ1-4,TGCGCCAGCAGCCAAGCACGGTACGAAAAACTGTTTTTT,CASSQARYEKLFF
TRBV7-9,NA,NA,TRBJ2-1,TGTGCCAGCAGCCCCTGGGGGGTCAACAATGAGCAGTTCTTC,CASSPWGVNNEQFF
TRBV5-6,NA,NA,TRBJ2-1,TGTGCCAGCAGCTTGGAAGTTAGCTCTTCGTACAATGAGCAGTTCTTC,CASSLEVSSSYNEQFF
TRBV10-2,NA,TRBD1,TRBJ2-2,TGCGCCAGCTGGACAGGGGGCGCCACCGGGGAGCTGTTTTTT,CASWTGGATGELFF
TRBV27,NA,NA,TRBJ1-5,TGTGCCAGCAGCCAAACCACAGGGAATCAGCCCCAGCATTTT,CASSQTTGNQPQHF
TRBV4-3,NA,NA,TRBJ2-7,TGCGCCAGCAGCCAAGTACTAGGAGGGGGGGATTACGAGCAGTACTTC,CASSQVLGGGDYEQYF
TRBV11-2,NA,TRBD2,TRBJ2-1,TGTGCCAGCAGCTTACGGACTAGCGGGAGGGAGGATGAGCAGTTCTTC,CASSLRTSGREDEQFF
TRBV14,NA,NA,TRBJ1-4,TGTGCCAGCAGGGGGGACGCCGAAAAACTGTTTTTT,CASRGDAEKLFF
TRBV6-5,NA,NA,TRBJ2-1,TGTGCCAGCAGCCCCGACCGGGAGCCTCGGTTCTTC,CASSPDREPRFF
TRBV27,NA,TRBD2,TRBJ2-1,TGTGCCAGCAGTTTCGAGACTAGCTCTTACAATGAGCAGTTCTTC,CASSFETSSYNEQFF
TRBV6-5,NA,TRBD2,TRBJ2-1,TGTGCCAGCAGAACCGGGACTAGCGCCTACAATGAGCAGTTCTTC,CASRTGTSAYNEQFF
TRBV10-1,NA,TRBD2,TRBJ2-1,TGCGCCAGCAGTGTACGCGGGAGTAGCTACAATGAGCAGTTCTTC,CASSVRGSSYNEQFF
TRBV6-1,NA,TRBD1,TRBJ1-2,TGTGCCAGCAGTGTATCAACAGGGGCAGAGGGCTACACCTTC,CASSVSTGAEGYTF
TRBV6-5,NA,NA,TRBJ2-1,TGTGCCAGCAGTTACAGGCGCGATGAGCAGTTCTTC,CASSYRRDEQFF
TRBV19,NA,TRBD1,TRBJ1-5,TGTGCCGTAGACCGGGACAGGTCATTTTCGGGCAATCAGCCCCAGCATTTT,CAVDRDRSFSGNQPQHF
TRBV4-3,NA,TRBD1,TRBJ2-7,TGCGCCAGCAGCCAAGAAGGGACAGGGTCGTACGAGCAGTACTTC,CASSQEGTGSYEQYF
TRBV11-2,NA,NA,TRBJ2-2,TGTGCCAGCAGCTTGATCCCCATCACAGCGAACACCGGGGAGCTGTTTTTT,CASSLIPITANTGELFF
TRBV10-2,few,NA,TRBJ1-5,TGCGCCAGCAGTGAGCGGGCAGCTACAAGCAATCAGCCCCAGCATTTT,CASSERAATSNQPQHF
TRBV5-1,NA,TRBD2,TRBJ2-7,TGCGCCAGCAGCAACCCGGGACTAGCGGGAGTTGGATCCTACGAGCAGTACTTC,CASSNPGLAGVGSYEQYF
TRBV7-3,NA,NA,TRBJ2-1,TGTGCCAGCAGCTTAAATTCGGGGAGCGAGCAGTTCTTC,CASSLNSGSEQFF
TRBV9,NA,TRBD2,TRBJ2-5,TGTGCCAGCAGCGACTCGACTAGCGGAGTCCGGGAGACCCAGTACTTC,CASSDSTSGVRETQYF
TRBV6-5,NA,NA,TRBJ2-1,TGTGCCAGCACCAATAGGGGACTTGCTAACAATGAGCAGTTCTTC,CASTNRGLANNEQFF
TRBV27,NA,TRBD2,TRBJ2-3,TGTGCCAGCAGTCCCCTAGCGGGCCTGAGCACAGATACGCAGTATTTT,CASSPLAGLSTDTQYF
TRBV19,few,TRBD1,TRBJ1-1,TGTGCCAGTACCGGACAGGTTATCAACACTGAAGCTTTCTTT,CASTGQVINTEAFF
TRBV28,NA,TRBD1,TRBJ1-3,TGTGCCAGCAGTTGGACGAGGGGGCGCGGAAACACCATATATTTT,CASSWTRGRGNTIYF
TRBV28,NA,NA,TRBJ2-7,TGTGCCAGCAGCCCCCCCCAAACGGGCGAGCAGTACTTC,CASSPPQTGEQYF
TRBV5-1,NA,TRBD2,TRBJ2-1,TGCGCCAGCAGATATATACCGGGACTAGCGAGAAATGAGCAGTTCTTC,CASRYIPGLARNEQFF
TRBV4-3,NA,NA,TRBJ1-4,TGCGCCAGCAGCCAAGACAGGTTTTCAACTAATGAAAAACTGTTTTTT,CASSQDRFSTNEKLFF
TRBV7-3,once,NA,TRBJ2-5,TGTGCCAGCAGCGAGTCCCCGGGAGAGACCCAGTACTTC,CASSESPGETQYF
TRBV7-3,NA,TRBD2,TRBJ2-2,TGTGCCAGCAGCTTATCGGCCGGGAGGGCCGGCGGGGAGCTGTTTTTT,CASSLSAGRAGGELFF
TRBV7-2,NA,NA,TRBJ1-4,TGTGCCAGCAGCTTATTGCGGGGGCCGGAAAAACTGTTTTTT,CASSLLRGPEKLFF
TRBV28,NA,TRBD2,TRBJ2-5,TGTGCCAGCAGTCCCTTAGCGGGAGAAGAGACCCAGTACTTC,CASSPLAGEETQYF
TRBV14,NA,NA,TRBJ2-6,TGTGCCAGTGGGAGTGACTCTGGGGCCAACGTCCTGACTTTC,CASGSDSGANVLTF
TRBV9,NA,NA,TRBJ2-1,TGTGCCAGCAGCGTAGATGGGCTGACCGCGTATAACAATGAGCAGTTCTTC,CASSVDGLTAYNNEQFF
TRBV12-5,NA,TRBD1,TRBJ2-1,TGTGCTAGTGGTGCCGGCGGGACAGGGAATGAGCAGTTCTTC,CASGAGGTGNEQFF
TRBV19,NA,NA,TRBJ2-2,TGTGCCAGTAGTATAGGGGTCGCGAACACCGGGGAGCTGTTTTTT,CASSIGVANTGELFF
TRBV6-5,NA,TRBD1,TRBJ2-2,TGTGCCAGCAGTTCCGGGGACAGGGTTTACACCGGGGAGCTGTTTTTT,CASSSGDRVYTGELFF